A single sample is the source of the 5 T cell receptor beta chains below, sequenced in a study of blood T cells in healthy people across ages. A second about 7 to 12 cycle PCR used barcoded and J-beta primers. TCRdb re-called the 5' RACE reads through MiXCR, storing one row per CDR3 protein. The top ten hold 15% of the sample, which has 710,000 or so distinct CDR3 sequences, roughly 30% seen once. The sequenced material came from blood. The receptors originated from a woman at least 80 years old in good health.

This clonotype was seen repeatedly, ten times or more. The chain recombines TRBV20-1 with TRBJ2-5, with 9 bases that match TRBD2. Trimming took 0 bases from V and 7 from J; bases not matched to a gene: 6. Germline V gene sequence: CDR1 DFQATT, CDR2 SNEGSKA (reference sequence). There are 14 residues in the CDR3. The CDR3 spells CSARDLAGPWTQYF. In nucleotides, the CDR3 is TGCAGTGCTAGAGACCTAGCGGGGCCGTGGACCCAGTACTTC.

This clonotype was seen repeatedly, ten times or more. The V and J genes are TRBV5-6 and TRBJ2-7, with 9 bases that match TRBD1. With 4 bases clipped from V and 2 bases from J, the junction kept 10 bases outside the gene matches. This CDR3 is 16 amino acids long. Germline CDR1 reads SGHDT; CDR2 reads YYEEEE. Here the CDR3 reads CASSEEPGQGTYEQYF. CDR3 sequence (DNA): TGTGCCAGCAGCGAAGAACCGGGACAGGGAACCTACGAGCAGTACTTC.

The sample holds many counts of this clonotype. The chain links TRBV20-1 to TRBJ2-3; the D is unclear. V was cut by 0 bases and J by 3 bases, with 13 bases left in between. CDR1 is DFQATT, CDR2 SNEGSKA, per germline (reference sequence). The CDR3 is 15 residues long. The CDR3 sequence is CSARDDRALTDTQYF. The CDR3 DNA sequence: TGCAGTGCTAGAGACGATAGGGCTTTGACAGATACGCAGTATTTT.

As to this clonotype: A clone one base away is much larger, so this may be a read error. This chain joins TRBV20-1 and TRBJ1-2; D is uncertain. CDR3 length equals 13 residues. Germline CDR1 and CDR2: DFQATT and SNEGSKA (reference sequence). The CDR3 loop is CNARDPGGYGYTF. CDR3 nucleotide sequence: TGCAATGCTAGAGATCCCGGCGGTTATGGCTACACCTTC.

This clonotype was counted at least ten times. The chain uses TRBV7-3 and TRBJ2-3; 8 bases map to TRBD2. Germline V gives CDR1 SGHTA, CDR2 FQGTGA. This CDR3 is 15 amino acids long. The ends lost 4 bases at V and 4 bases at J; junction bases unmatched: 7. Here the CDR3 reads CASSSGTRFADTQYF. CDR3 DNA: TGTGCCAGCAGCTCCGGGACTAGGTTCGCAGATACGCAGTATTTT.